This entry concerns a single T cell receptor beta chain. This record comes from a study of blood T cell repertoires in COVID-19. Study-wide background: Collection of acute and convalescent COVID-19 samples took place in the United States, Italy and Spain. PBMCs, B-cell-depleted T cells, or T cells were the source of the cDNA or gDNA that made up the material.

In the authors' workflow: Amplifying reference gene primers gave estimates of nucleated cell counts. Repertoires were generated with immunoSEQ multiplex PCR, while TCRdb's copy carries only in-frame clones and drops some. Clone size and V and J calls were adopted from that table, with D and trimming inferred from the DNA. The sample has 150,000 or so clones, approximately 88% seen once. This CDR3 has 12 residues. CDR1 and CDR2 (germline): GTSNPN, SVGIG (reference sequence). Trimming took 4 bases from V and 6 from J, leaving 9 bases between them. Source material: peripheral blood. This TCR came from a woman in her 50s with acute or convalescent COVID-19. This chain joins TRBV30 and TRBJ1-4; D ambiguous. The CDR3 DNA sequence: TGTGCCTGGACCGGAGCGGATGAAAAACTGTTTTTT. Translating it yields CAWTGADEKLFF.